This TCR beta chain was recorded in a study of shared clonotypes between healthy human individuals. The study, taken as a whole, reports: For sorted subsets, rarefaction showed incomplete sequencing despite large depth.

The CDR3 spans 15 residues. The germline V and J ends were trimmed by 1 base and 0 bases, with 9 bases remaining between them. Germline V lookup: CDR1 MGHRA, CDR2 YSYEKL. Once extracted for a subset, genomic DNA was divided evenly among several immunoSEQ plates. The input for sorted-subset replicate PCRs was about 0.2 ug DNA, tens of thousands of T cell genomes. The method was immunoSEQ multiplex PCR; TCRdb's version includes in-frame clones alone and lacks a portion of them. The sample lists 2,500,000 or so clones; 93% were seen once. CD4+ cells were split into CD45RA+ naive and CD45RA-negative memory subsets. This clone was counted a few times. Its antigen is still unknown. The same CDR3 arises from other DNA sequences in this sample as well.

The source is a man aged 18 to 29 in good health. Some clones in this sample may be carry-over from other donors' samples. The sequenced material came from naive CD4+ T cells from PBMCs. Subset given: CD45RA+ positively selected. V usage is TRBV4-1 and J usage is TRBJ1-1, with D unresolved. CDR3 in DNA: TGCGCCAGCAGCCAAGGGCAGACCATGAACACTGAAGCTTTCTTT. Translation gives CASSQGQTMNTEAFF.